This TCR beta chain was found in a study of tumor-infiltrating lymphocytes in primary liver carcinoma. Study details: The patient group consisted of men and women aged 30 to 69 years.

About this clonotype itself: Antigen unknown.

Germline DNA was also extracted, and blood RNA derived from unsorted whole blood. Germline V gene data show CDR1 as SGHAT and CDR2 as FQNNGV. The CDR3 spans 13 residues. TCR beta cDNA came from about 500 ng total RNA, primed with a constant-region primer. Employing slightly modified ARM-PCR, three nested multiplex PCR rounds were run, and these gave rise to the TCR beta libraries. For roughly 10 cycles apiece, the opening two PCR rounds ran with TRBV1-TRBV30 forward primers and a C-beta reverse primer. Each CDR3 protein is one row after TCRdb ran MiXCR on the multiplex PCR reads. Among hundreds of thousands of distinct CDR3 sequences listed, less than 75% were seen once. Notes on the study in general: Each sample was bulk and unsorted; consequently, CD4+ and CD8+ repertoires were not compared.

Sequencing was performed on peripheral blood. This TCR was recovered from a middle-aged man with primary liver carcinoma and hepatitis B virus infection. The chain is built from TRBV11-2 and TRBJ2-3; the D is unclear. The CDR3 DNA reads TGTGCAAGCGACTTAGATTTACCAGATACGCAGTATTTT. Its protein is CASDLDLPDTQYF.